This T cell receptor beta chain was identified during a study of blood T cell repertoires in COVID-19. Overall study: Acute and convalescent COVID-19 samples came from the United States, Italy and Spain.

Authors' analysis steps: Using reference gene primer amplification, nucleated cell counts were estimated. Method: immunoSEQ multiplex PCR; TCRdb's copy keeps in-frame clones and lacks some. V and J calls and clone size are those listed in that table; D and trimming were worked out from the DNA. The sample lists fewer than 250,000 clones, around 84% occurring once. Across over 20 US areas, participants ranged in age from about 18 to 90 years. Participants' reported clinical history set cohort assignment. Losses at the gene ends were 6 bases for V and 3 bases for J; bases not matched to a gene: 12. Germline-derived CDR1 and CDR2 are MDHEN and SYDVKM. This CDR3 is built from 17 residues.

This TCR derives from a woman aged 35 to 49 with acute COVID-19. The chain joins TRBV28 to TRBJ2-1, with 9 bases that match TRBD2. Specimen: PBMCs or T cells enriched from blood (not recorded which). The CDR3 reads CASSAYDSGSYYNEQFF. CDR3 DNA sequence: TGTGCCAGCAGCGCATATGATAGCGGGAGCTACTACAATGAGCAGTTCTTC.